The 32 T cell receptor beta chains below were found in one sample sequenced in a study of control samples from healthy donors and cancer patients. Sequencing used immunoSEQ multiplex PCR; TCRdb keeps in-frame clones, though not all of them. Of about 130,000 clones in the sample, roughly 90% were seen once. Source material: blood. These receptors came from a man between 35 and 55 years old in good health.

In its sample, this clone was seen once. The V gene is TRBV3-1 (or the pseudogene TRBV3-2), the J gene TRBJ1-2, with a weak D call TRBD1 (5 bases). The V gene lost 6 bases and the J gene lost 5 bases, with 13 bases spanning the gap. Germline V gene lookup returns CDR1 LGHDT and CDR2 YNNKEL (reference sequence). The CDR3 covers 13 residues. The CDR3 loop reads CASSPWGTYGYTF. The CDR3 nucleotides read TGTGCCAGCAGTCCCTGGGGGACTTATGGCTACACCTTC.

Here the CDR3 reads CASSYRGGDQGNTQYF. The CDR3 nucleotides are TGTGCCAGCAGTTACCGCGGCGGGGATCAGGGGAATACGCAGTATTTT. V and J are TRBV6-5 and TRBJ2-3; the D gene could be TRBD1 or TRBD2 (6 bases each). The CDR3 runs to 16 residues. Germline lookup yields CDR1 MNHEY and CDR2 SVGAGI. Trimming removed 2 bases from V and 7 bases from J, with 19 bases in between.

The chain combines TRBV18 with TRBJ2-2, with D perhaps given as TRBD1 or TRBD2 (5 bases each). With 0 bases removed from V and 7 bases from J, the gap between germline ends came to 12 bases. The CDR3 consists of 15 residues. Germline assignment: CDR1 KGHSH and CDR2 LQKENI. This CDR3 is CASSPPVGASGELFF. In DNA, the CDR3 is TGTGCCAGCTCACCACCGGTCGGGGCGAGCGGGGAGCTGTTTTTT.

This clone is a singleton in its sample. The V and J genes are TRBV3-1 (or the pseudogene TRBV3-2) and TRBJ1-2; D remains ambiguous. Germline CDR1 reads LGHDT; CDR2 reads YNNKEL (reference sequence). V gave up 4 bases and J gave up 6 bases, with 12 bases separating them. This CDR3 has 13 residues. The chain's CDR3 is CASSRGYPDGYTF. CDR3 coding DNA: TGTGCCAGCAGCCGAGGATACCCAGATGGCTACACCTTC.

This sequence joins TRBV7-8 and TRBJ2-3; 10 bases match TRBD2. CDR1 is SGHVS and CDR2 is FQNEAQ in the germline V gene. Germline trimming cut 3 bases from V and 4 bases from J; bases unmatched to any gene: 7. This CDR3 comprises 16 residues. The CDR3 sequence is CASSFKASGGPDTQYF. CDR3 DNA: TGTGCCAGCAGCTTTAAGGCTAGCGGGGGCCCAGATACGCAGTATTTT.

The chain joins TRBV6-4 to TRBJ1-5; no clear D gene. Germline CDR1 MRHNA, CDR2 SNTAGT. Trimming took 6 bases from V and 4 from J, leaving 10 bases between them. This CDR3 region has 13 residues. This CDR3 reads CASSDQPNQPQHF. The CDR3 DNA follows: TGTGCCAGCAGCGATCAGCCTAATCAGCCCCAGCATTTT.

This rearrangement joins TRBV7-8 to TRBJ1-3; the match to TRBD1 covers 8 bases. CDR1 is SGHVS, CDR2 FQNEAQ, per germline. This CDR3 spans 17 amino acids. The ends lost 1 base at V and 0 bases at J; junction bases unmatched: 5. CDR3: CASSLVDRVSSGNTIYF. CDR3 coding DNA: TGTGCCAGCAGCTTAGTGGACAGGGTCTCCTCTGGAAACACCATATATTTT. Filled out from reference TRBV7-8 and TRBJ1-3, the complete variable domain reads GAGVSQSPRYKVAKRGQDVALRCDPISGHVSLFWYQQALGQGPEFLTYFQNEAQLDKSGLPSDRFFAERPEGSVSTLKIQRTQQEDSAVYLCASSLVDRVSSGNTIYFGEGSWLTVV.

The V gene is TRBV5-1, the J gene TRBJ1-3, with unresolved D. Germline V gene lookup returns CDR1 SGHRS and CDR2 YFSETQ. V was cut by 1 base and J by 0 bases, with 8 bases left in between. This CDR3 has 15 residues. The CDR3 spells CASSLNSISGNTIYF. CDR3 in DNA: TGCGCCAGCAGCTTGAACAGCATCTCTGGAAACACCATATATTTT.

The V and J genes are TRBV2 and TRBJ1-2; D possibly corresponds to TRBD1 (6 bases). CDR3 length: 14 amino acids. V was trimmed by 5 bases and J by 4 bases, leaving 14 bases between them. CDR1 SNHLY and CDR2 FYNNEI come from the germline V gene. CDR3 sequence reads: CASSSGTLRYGYTF. CDR3 in DNA: TGTGCCAGCAGTTCCGGGACATTACGCTATGGCTACACCTTC.

This clone has only one observation. The rearrangement joins TRBV6-5 to TRBJ2-7; the D gene is possibly TRBD1 (5 bases). Germline V gives CDR1 MNHEY, CDR2 SVGAGI. The CDR3 is made up of 11 amino acids. The V gene lost 6 bases and the J gene lost 4 bases, with 7 bases spanning the gap. CDR3 amino acids: CASRDNYEQYF. For the CDR3, the DNA is TGTGCCAGCAGGGACAATTACGAGCAGTACTTC.

This chain joins TRBV10-1 and TRBJ2-2; D remains unclear. The CDR3 runs to 14 residues. Trimming cost V 3 bases and J 5 bases, with 10 bases left between them. Germline assignment: CDR1 WNHNN and CDR2 SYGVQD (reference sequence). For the CDR3, the DNA is TGCGCCAGCAGTGAAGCAGGCGTAACCGGGGAGCTGTTTTTT. Amino acids: CASSEAGVTGELFF.

This chain links TRBV5-1 with TRBJ1-2; the D gene is possibly TRBD1 (6 bases). CDR3 length: 17 residues. V lost 3 bases and J 4 bases, leaving 22 bases between the germline ends. The germline CDR1 and CDR2 sequences are SGHRS and YFSETQ. The CDR3 sequence is CASSSSAGVRSLYGYTF. CDR3 sequence (DNA): TGCGCCAGCAGCTCGTCGGCAGGGGTACGGTCTCTCTATGGCTACACCTTC.

The chain employs TRBV5-5 and TRBJ2-7; possibly TRBD1 for D (5 bases). Germline-derived CDR1 and CDR2 are SGHKS and YYEKEE (reference sequence). With 1 base removed from V and 1 base from J, the gap between germline ends came to 9 bases. The CDR3 is made up of 14 amino acids. In nucleotides, the CDR3 is TGTGCCAGCAGCTTGTTCAGGGATTCCTACGAGCAGTACTTC. Protein product: CASSLFRDSYEQYF.

The chain combines TRBV4-1 with TRBJ2-7; D is perhaps TRBD1 (5 bases). The germline V gene encodes CDR1 MGHRA and CDR2 YSYEKL. Deletions cut 0 bases from V and 5 bases from J, with 20 bases between. The CDR3 has 17 residues. The CDR3 DNA follows: TGCGCCAGCAGCCAAGAGGGGCCGGCTAGTGGTTTCCACGAGCAGTACTTC. Translating gives CASSQEGPASGFHEQYF.

J is TRBJ2-5 and V is TRBV3-1 (or the pseudogene TRBV3-2); 8 bases align to TRBD2. Germline CDR1 reads LGHDT; CDR2 reads YNNKEL (reference sequence). V was pared by 3 bases and J by 3 bases, with 6 bases of the junction left unmatched. The CDR3 has 15 amino acids. CDR3 residues: CASSQYSGDKETQYF. In DNA, the CDR3 is TGTGCCAGCAGCCAGTATAGCGGGGACAAAGAGACCCAGTACTTC.

A remark on this clone: One junction end does not reproduce the germline sequence, and a read error may be involved. This sequence joins TRBV6-1 and TRBJ1-1; D not resolved. CDR1 MNHNS and CDR2 SASEGT come from the germline V gene. The CDR3 totals 13 residues. The CDR3 DNA follows: TGTGCCAGCAGGGAAGCCGGGATCACTGAAGCTTTCTTT. It translates to CASREAGITEAFF.

The chain carries TRBV20-1 and TRBJ1-4; 9 nucleotides line up with TRBD1. CDR1 DFQATT and CDR2 SNEGSKA come from the germline V gene (reference sequence). V trimming: 6 bases; J trimming: 8 bases; junction bases outside the gene matches: 1. The CDR3 loop spans 11 amino acids. DNA for the CDR3: TGCAGTGCGGACAGGGGCGAAAAACTGTTTTTT. Its translation is CSADRGEKLFF.

The V gene is TRBV4-1, the J gene TRBJ2-3; 7 bases match TRBD1. Trimming cost V 2 bases and J 7 bases; bases outside gene matches: 3. CDR1 MGHRA and CDR2 YSYEKL come from the germline V gene. The CDR3 is made up of 13 amino acids. The DNA of the CDR3 is TGCGCCAGCAGCCAACTACAGGGGTATACGCAGTATTTT. Encoded protein: CASSQLQGYTQYF.

The V call is TRBV7-3, the J call TRBJ2-2, with D tentatively TRBD1 or TRBD2 (5 bases each). CDR1 is SGHTA and CDR2 is FQGTGA in the germline V gene. V was clipped by 5 bases and J by 1 base, with 11 bases between them. The CDR3 has 15 residues. CDR3 DNA: TGTGCCAGCAGCCCCGGGACCGGGAACACCGGGGAGCTGTTTTTT. This sequence encodes CASSPGTGNTGELFF.

This chain uses TRBV7-8 with TRBJ1-1, with D tentatively TRBD1 (6 bases). V was pared by 4 bases and J by 3 bases, with 18 bases between. Germline-derived CDR1 and CDR2 are SGHVS and FQNEAQ. This CDR3 contains 16 residues. CDR3 protein: CASSSLWDTSYTEAFF. In DNA form, the CDR3 reads TGTGCCAGCAGCTCGCTGTGGGACACTTCCTACACTGAAGCTTTCTTT.

V and J are TRBV11-2 and TRBJ2-2, with D hard to call. Germline V gene sequence: CDR1 SGHAT, CDR2 FQNNGV. With 5 bases removed from V and 10 bases from J, the gap between germline ends came to 11 bases. This CDR3 contains 12 residues. The CDR3 bases are TGTGCCAGCAGCCCCCCATGGCAGGAGCTGTTTTTT. As protein: CASSPPWQELFF. Full variable domain (missing parts from reference TRBV11-2 and TRBJ2-2): EAGVAQSPRYKIIEKRQSVAFWCNPISGHATLYWYQQILGQGPKLLIQFQNNGVVDDSQLPKDRFSAERLKGVDSTLKIQPAKLEDSAVYLCASSPPWQELFFGEGSRLTVL.

This clone was counted only a few times. This chain links TRBV6-5 with TRBJ1-1; the D is unclear. Per germline, CDR1 MNHEY and CDR2 SVGAGI. There are 12 residues in the CDR3. V shed 4 bases and J shed 0 bases, with 3 bases lying between them. CDR3 nucleotides: TGTGCCAGCAGTTCCGTGAACACTGAAGCTTTCTTT. It encodes CASSSVNTEAFF.

This clone was picked up one time. The V call is TRBV2, the J call TRBJ1-5, with D perhaps matching TRBD1 (5 bases). Trimming cost V 6 bases and J 6 bases, with 15 bases left between them. Germline assignment: CDR1 SNHLY and CDR2 FYNNEI. This CDR3 comprises 14 residues. CDR3 sequence (DNA): TGTGCCAGCAGGGGACTGGCCTCCAGTCAGCCCCAGCATTTT. It yields the protein CASRGLASSQPQHF.

This chain uses TRBV13 with TRBJ2-2; TRBD2 aligns across 7 bases. CDR1 is PRHDT and CDR2 is FYEKMQ in the germline V gene (reference sequence). Germline trimming cut 1 base from V and 4 bases from J; bases unmatched to any gene: 3. CDR3 size: 15 residues. CDR3 DNA: TGTGCCAGCAGCTTAGTGAGCGGGGTCACCGGGGAGCTGTTTTTT. It specifies CASSLVSGVTGELFF.

CDR3 protein: CASSVGGTREKLFF. In DNA form, the CDR3 reads TGTGCCAGCAGCGTAGGAGGGACTCGGGAAAAACTGTTTTTT. The chain joins TRBV9 to TRBJ1-4; D is possibly TRBD1 (5 bases). Germline assignment: CDR1 SGDLS and CDR2 YYNGEE. V lost 0 bases to trimming and J lost 8 bases, with 11 bases between them. The length of the CDR3 is 14 residues.

V usage is TRBV2 and J usage is TRBJ1-2, with TRBD1 identical over 7 bases. The trim removed 5 bases at V and 7 bases at J, leaving 4 bases unmatched. Germline CDR1 and CDR2: SNHLY and FYNNEI. This CDR3 has 12 amino acids. The CDR3 DNA reads TGTGCCAGCAGTTCTACAGGGGTTGGCTACACCTTC. Protein: CASSSTGVGYTF.

The chain carries TRBV7-3 and TRBJ2-4; 9 bases fit TRBD2. The CDR3 length is 18 residues. From germline, CDR1 is SGHTA and CDR2 FQGTGA. Losses at the gene ends were 5 bases for V and 9 bases for J; bases not matched to a gene: 20. The CDR3 sequence: CASSPSGGVAGAQGIQYF. The DNA for the CDR3 is TGTGCCAGCAGCCCCAGTGGGGGCGTAGCGGGGGCTCAAGGCATTCAGTACTTC.

V and J are TRBV11-2 and TRBJ2-1; 10 bases agree with TRBD2. CDR1 and CDR2 from the germline V gene are SGHAT and FQNNGV. This CDR3 is built from 16 residues. The V segment lost 5 bases and the J segment 7 bases; nucleotides outside the gene matches: 11. CDR3 in amino acids: CASSPLAGAPINEQFF. CDR3 DNA sequence: TGTGCCAGCAGCCCTCTAGCGGGGGCCCCGATTAATGAGCAGTTCTTC. The full variable domain, its missing parts supplied by reference TRBV11-2 and TRBJ2-1, is EAGVAQSPRYKIIEKRQSVAFWCNPISGHATLYWYQQILGQGPKLLIQFQNNGVVDDSQLPKDRFSAERLKGVDSTLKIQPAKLEDSAVYLCASSPLAGAPINEQFFGPGTRLTVL.

This chain links TRBV9 with TRBJ1-1, with D tentatively TRBD1 (6 bases). The germline V and J ends were trimmed by 5 bases and 3 bases, with 11 bases remaining between them. The germline V gene has CDR1 SGDLS and CDR2 YYNGEE. CDR3 size: 13 residues. The DNA for the CDR3 is TGTGCCAGCAGTTTCTCAGGGGACACTGAAGCTTTCTTT. It codes for CASSFSGDTEAFF.

The chain links TRBV5-6 to TRBJ1-2; TRBD1 matches 7 bases. The junction had 3 bases not matched to a gene; V was cut back by 0 bases and J by 4 bases. The CDR3 length is 14 residues. Germline V CDR1 and CDR2: SGHDT, YYEEEE. In DNA, the CDR3 is TGTGCCAGCAGCTTGGGGACAGGACTCTATGGCTACACCTTC. As protein: CASSLGTGLYGYTF. The variable domain in full, with the rest retrieved from reference TRBV5-6 and TRBJ1-2, is DAGVTQSPTHLIKTRGQQVTLRCSPKSGHDTVSWYQQALGQGPQFIFQYYEEEERQRGNFPDRFSGHQFPNYSSELNVNALLLGDSALYLCASSLGTGLYGYTFGSGTRLTVV.

The chain carries TRBV5-4 and TRBJ2-3; TRBD2 aligns across 7 bases. The CDR3 has 17 amino acids. CDR1 is SGHNT, CDR2 YYREEE, per germline (reference sequence). After removal of 0 bases from V and 0 bases from J, the junction contained 7 bases not matched to a gene. CDR3 bases: TGTGCCAGCAGCTTGGGGGGGAGGGTATCTAGCACAGATACGCAGTATTTT. Amino acid sequence: CASSLGGRVSSTDTQYF.

The rearrangement joins TRBV5-1 to TRBJ2-3, with D possibly TRBD2 on 5 matching bases. In germline, CDR1 is SGHRS, CDR2 YFSETQ. Trimming stripped 6 bases from V and 1 base from J, with 12 bases between. The CDR3 loop spans 14 amino acids. Written as DNA, the CDR3 is TGCGCCAGCAACGACGGTAGCGGCACAGATACGCAGTATTTT. Its translation: CASNDGSGTDTQYF.